The rows below give T cell receptor beta chains drawn from one sample of a study of regulatory T cells in long-lasting Graves disease. TCRdb itself ran the multiplex PCR reads through MiXCR, one entry per CDR3 protein. The sample consists of approximately 440,000 distinct CDR3 sequences, around 24% of them appearing once. Sequencing used peripheral blood mononuclear cells (PBMCs), obtained when the disease was refractory, from a patient treated with antithyroid drugs. These receptors were collected from a female donor with Graves disease. Each CDR3 is given with its conserved first and last residue. The D gene is left open where the match is weak. Rows give clone size only sometimes, using once, few, many, or a class for an expanded clone.

cdr3_aa | cdr3_nt | j_call | clone_size | v_call | d_call
CASSGSGGTNEELFF | TGCGCCAGCAGCGGTTCGGGCGGTACTAATGAAGAACTGTTTTTT | TRBJ1-4 | - | TRBV5-1 | -
CASSPDSPEAQYF | TGTGCCAGCAGCCCGGACTCCCCTGAGGCCCAGTACTTC | TRBJ2-5 | few | TRBV7-9 | -
CASSQTGHDYGYTF | TGCGCCAGCAGCCAAACGGGACACGACTATGGCTACACCTTC | TRBJ1-2 | few | TRBV4-3 | -
CSARGEVTQYF | TGCAGTGCTAGAGGGGAGGTGACCCAGTACTTC | TRBJ2-5 | many | TRBV20-1 | -
CSVARDRDQPQHF | TGCAGCGTTGCCAGGGACAGGGATCAGCCCCAGCATTTT | TRBJ1-5 | many | TRBV29-1 | TRBD1
CSAKGTSGMETQYF | TGCAGTGCTAAAGGGACTAGCGGTATGGAGACCCAGTACTTC | TRBJ2-5 | many | TRBV20-1 | TRBD2
CSATPVGTEAFF | TGCAGCGCAACCCCGGTCGGCACTGAAGCTTTCTTT | TRBJ1-1 | - | TRBV29-1 | -
CASSSSGAYEQYF | TGTGCCAGCAGTTCATCGGGGGCCTACGAGCAGTACTTC | TRBJ2-7 | - | TRBV27 | -
CASSPPGTGPNQPQHF | TGTGCCAGCAGTCCCCCCGGGACAGGGCCCAATCAGCCCCAGCATTTT | TRBJ1-5 | many | TRBV28 | TRBD1
CASSPKGDEQYF | TGTGCCAGCTCACCTAAGGGAGACGAGCAGTACTTC | TRBJ2-7 | many | TRBV18 | -
CASSQDRAPRVDTEAFF | TGTGCCAGCAGCCAAGATAGGGCACCTCGGGTTGACACTGAAGCTTTCTTT | TRBJ1-1 | few | TRBV3-2 | -
CASSARLAGGFNEQFF | TGTGCCAGCAGTGCTCGACTAGCGGGAGGGTTCAATGAGCAGTTCTTC | TRBJ2-1 | few | TRBV27 | TRBD2
CASSQGSGEQYF | TGTGCCAGCAGCCAGGGAAGCGGCGAGCAGTACTTC | TRBJ2-7 | many | TRBV7-8 | -
CASSLAYARQGGGETQYF | TGTGCCAGCAGCTTAGCGTACGCCCGACAGGGGGGTGGAGAGACCCAGTACTTC | TRBJ2-5 | many | TRBV7-8 | TRBD1
CASSSPGLAGGRGETQYF | TGTGCCAGCAGCTCGCCGGGACTAGCGGGAGGGCGAGGAGAGACCCAGTACTTC | TRBJ2-5 | few | TRBV11-2 | TRBD2
CAWNLVGGGELFF | TGTGCCTGGAATCTTGTGGGTGGCGGGGAGCTGTTTTTT | TRBJ2-2 | many | TRBV30 | -
CASIIQVRWDTEAFF | TGTGCCAGCATTATACAGGTCCGATGGGACACTGAAGCTTTCTTT | TRBJ1-1 | few | TRBV6-1 | -
CAISESIVGTTNTEAFF | TGTGCCATCAGTGAGTCGATAGTGGGGACAACGAACACTGAAGCTTTCTTT | TRBJ1-1 | few | TRBV10-3 | -
CSAITGRGNSYEQYF | TGCAGTGCAATAACAGGGAGGGGTAATTCCTACGAGCAGTACTTC | TRBJ2-7 | - | TRBV20-1 | -
CASSENGIYGYTF | TGTGCCAGCAGTGAAAACGGGATCTATGGCTACACCTTC | TRBJ1-2 | many | TRBV6-1 | -
CSAEPGHTYEQYF | TGCAGTGCTGAACCGGGACATACCTACGAGCAGTACTTC | TRBJ2-7 | few | TRBV20-1 | -
CASSQSRDVGGYTF | TGTGCCAGCAGCCAATCCCGGGACGTTGGTGGCTACACCTTC | TRBJ1-2 | - | TRBV16 | -
CASSYGTEEFF | TGTGCCAGCAGTTACGGGACAGAGGAGTTCTTC | TRBJ2-1 | - | TRBV6-5 | TRBD1
CASSGGGEGTEAFF | TGTGCCAGCAGTGGAGGGGGCGAGGGGACTGAAGCTTTCTTT | TRBJ1-1 | - | TRBV2 | TRBD1
CASSQEVGNYGYTF | TGTGCCAGCAGCCAAGAAGTCGGTAACTATGGCTACACCTTC | TRBJ1-2 | many | TRBV3-1 | -